This passage covers 27 T cell receptor beta chains from one sample sequenced in a study of blood T cell repertoires in COVID-19. Profiling relied on immunoSEQ multiplex PCR, and the TCRdb table lists in-frame clones only, not all of them. The sample shows nearly 50,000 clones, 85% to 90% of them seen only once. Sequencing was done on a sample of peripheral blood. Receptors were obtained from a man aged 35 to 55 with active COVID-19.

The chain carries TRBV9 and TRBJ1-6, with TRBD1 matching 7 bases. The CDR3 extends over 16 amino acids. CDR1 SGDLS and CDR2 YYNGEE come from the germline V gene. The V and J ends lost 4 bases and 10 bases, in that order; junction bases with no gene match: 14. CDR3 coding DNA: TGTGCCAGCAGCTACAAGGAGGGGGCAAGGGGATCACCCCTCCACTTT. Protein: CASSYKEGARGSPLHF.

This clone appeared a single time. The J gene is TRBJ1-1, the V gene TRBV28; tentatively, D is TRBD1 (5 bases). This CDR3 is built from 15 residues. The V end was cut by 7 bases, the J end by 4 bases, with 19 bases between. The germline gives CDR1 MDHEN, CDR2 SYDVKM. CDR3 sequence reads: CASTQPGGMSTEAFF. The CDR3 DNA reads as TGTGCCAGCACCCAACCGGGGGGAATGAGCACTGAAGCTTTCTTT.

This clone was counted only a few times. This chain links TRBV5-5 with TRBJ2-4; unclear D gene. The CDR3 runs to 16 residues. The germline V gene has CDR1 SGHKS and CDR2 YYEKEE (reference sequence). The V and J ends lost 0 bases and 0 bases respectively, with 10 bases between them. The CDR3 reads CASSLDTRLAKNIQYF. CDR3 nucleotides: TGTGCCAGCAGCTTGGATACGCGTTTAGCCAAAAACATTCAGTACTTC.

The genes are TRBV11-2 and TRBJ1-2; D is unresolved. Germline assignment: CDR1 SGHAT and CDR2 FQNNGV. The CDR3 is 15 residues long. The ends were cut back, 0 bases at V and 4 bases at J, with 12 bases in the middle. The CDR3 reads CASSLDPGTSYGYTF. CDR3 in DNA: TGTGCCAGCAGCTTAGATCCGGGAACGTCCTATGGCTACACCTTC.

This rearrangement joins TRBV28 to TRBJ1-5; D ambiguous. The CDR3 extends over 15 amino acids. CDR1 MDHEN and CDR2 SYDVKM come from the germline V gene. V lost 6 bases, J lost 5 bases, and 17 bases lay in between. CDR3 sequence reads: CASSSPDSLDQPQHF. Here the CDR3 DNA reads TGTGCCAGCAGCTCTCCGGACTCTCTTGATCAGCCCCAGCATTTT.

This clone was seen once. The rearrangement joins TRBV11-3 to TRBJ2-3, with 12 bases that match TRBD1. Trimming took 5 bases from V and 4 from J; bases not matched to a gene: 7. CDR3 length: 16 amino acids. The germline CDR1 and CDR2 sequences are SGHNT and YENEEA. The CDR3 here is CASSPGGTGGADTQYF. The DNA for the CDR3 is TGTGCCAGCAGCCCAGGGGGGACAGGGGGCGCAGATACGCAGTATTTT.

This rearrangement joins TRBV19 to TRBJ2-3; maybe TRBD2 (5 bases). CDR1 LNHDA and CDR2 SQIVND come from the germline V gene (reference sequence). The CDR3 loop spans 17 amino acids. V lost 2 bases to trimming and J lost 0 bases, with 15 bases between them. CDR3 bases: TGTGCCAGTAGTATAAATGGACGGGGTTTGAGCACAGATACGCAGTATTTT. This encodes CASSINGRGLSTDTQYF.

J is TRBJ2-7 and V is TRBV5-4, with 10 bases matching TRBD1. V lost 3 bases and J lost 2; bases outside the gene matches: 5. Per the germline V gene, CDR1 is SGHNT and CDR2 is YYREEE (reference sequence). The CDR3 loop spans 15 amino acids. CDR3 in DNA: TGTGCCAGCAGCTCATCCGGGACAGGGGCCTACGAGCAGTACTTC. Translated: CASSSSGTGAYEQYF.

The V gene is TRBV5-5, the J gene TRBJ2-7; no definite D call. The V end lost 0 bases, the J end lost 2 bases, and 12 bases lay between the germline ends. CDR1 is SGHKS and CDR2 is YYEKEE in the germline V gene (reference sequence). This CDR3 has 15 amino acids. CDR3 in DNA: TGTGCCAGCAGCTTGGGGGCCGGTTGGACCTACGAGCAGTACTTC. Its translation is CASSLGAGWTYEQYF.

This sequence joins TRBV19 and TRBJ1-4; D unresolved. V was shortened by 8 bases and J by 0 bases, with 13 bases between the two germline ends. This CDR3 has 15 amino acids. Germline CDR1 LNHDA, CDR2 SQIVND (reference sequence). This CDR3 reads CASAPPGATNEKLFF. The CDR3 DNA follows: TGTGCCAGTGCACCCCCGGGAGCAACTAATGAAAAACTGTTTTTT.

The chain uses TRBV7-9 and TRBJ2-2; 8 positions agree with TRBD2. Trimming took 3 bases from V and 0 from J; bases not matched to a gene: 3. The CDR3 has 16 amino acids. Germline CDR1 reads SEHNR; CDR2 reads FQNEAQ (reference sequence). Here the CDR3 reads CASSFSRGANTGELFF. The CDR3 DNA reads TGTGCCAGCAGCTTTTCGCGGGGGGCGAACACCGGGGAGCTGTTTTTT.

The chain uses TRBV7-3 and TRBJ2-1, with 11 bases identical to TRBD2. The length of the CDR3 is 15 residues. Germline V CDR1 and CDR2: SGHTA, FQGTGA. Germline trimming cut 4 bases from V and 7 bases from J; bases unmatched to any gene: 6. The chain's CDR3 is CASSSGTSGRNEQFF. Written as DNA, the CDR3 is TGTGCCAGCAGCTCCGGGACTAGCGGAAGAAATGAGCAGTTCTTC.

The chain has TRBV12-3 or TRBV12-4 and TRBJ1-1; D ambiguous. CDR3 length: 13 residues. With 7 bases removed from V and 2 bases from J, the gap between germline ends came to 11 bases. CDR3 loop: CASTFDTNTEAFF. As DNA, the CDR3 is TGTGCCAGCACCTTCGACACCAACACTGAAGCTTTCTTT.

J is TRBJ2-6 and V is TRBV20-1; possible D gene TRBD2, 6 bases. From germline, CDR1 is DFQATT and CDR2 SNEGSKA (reference sequence). CDR3 length: 15 amino acids. V gave up 3 bases and J gave up 2 bases, with 11 bases separating them. The CDR3: CSASWRETGANVLTF. DNA of the CDR3: TGCAGTGCTAGTTGGAGGGAGACTGGGGCCAACGTCCTGACTTTC.

The chain has TRBV2 and TRBJ1-5, with a weak D call TRBD1 (6 bases). Germline assignment: CDR1 SNHLY and CDR2 FYNNEI. CDR3 size: 15 residues. V was shortened by 2 bases and J by 3 bases, with 11 bases between the two germline ends. CDR3 sequence reads: CASSEKGVVNQPQHF. The DNA of the CDR3 is TGTGCCAGCAGTGAAAAGGGGGTAGTCAATCAGCCCCAGCATTTT.

CDR3 coding DNA: TGCGCCAGCAGCCAAGCCGGGACAGCATCCTACGAGCAGTACTTC. Protein: CASSQAGTASYEQYF. The rearrangement uses TRBV4-1 and TRBJ2-7; 7 nucleotides line up with TRBD1. The CDR3 runs to 15 residues. V gave up 1 base and J gave up 1 base; unmatched junction bases: 4. CDR1 is MGHRA and CDR2 is YSYEKL in the germline V gene.

The chain's CDR3 is CASSEQTGTEAFF. DNA for the CDR3: TGTGCCAGTAGTGAACAGACAGGCACTGAAGCTTTCTTT. V usage is TRBV19 and J usage is TRBJ1-1; tentatively, D is TRBD1 (6 bases). Germline assignment: CDR1 LNHDA and CDR2 SQIVND (reference sequence). Trimming cost V 5 bases and J 4 bases, with 11 bases left between them. The CDR3 consists of 13 residues.

The rearrangement uses TRBV24-1 and TRBJ2-5; weak D call: TRBD2 (6 bases). Germline V gene lookup returns CDR1 KGHDR and CDR2 SFDVKD. This CDR3 region has 15 residues. Trimming stripped 4 bases from V and 3 bases from J, with 14 bases between. The CDR3 nucleotides read TGTGCCACCAGTGACCGGGACTCGCGGGAAGAGACCCAGTACTTC. Residues: CATSDRDSREETQYF.

This chain connects TRBV11-2 to TRBJ2-7; tentative D call: TRBD2 (6 bases). Germline V gene lookup returns CDR1 SGHAT and CDR2 FQNNGV. V lost 3 bases and J 3 bases, leaving 12 bases between the germline ends. The CDR3 has 14 residues. The chain's CDR3 is CASSFGTFNYEQYF. The CDR3 coding sequence is TGTGCCAGCAGCTTTGGGACTTTCAACTACGAGCAGTACTTC.

This clone was seen only a few times. The genes are TRBV9 and TRBJ2-7, with 9 bases matching TRBD1. The CDR3 spans 15 residues. V shed 3 bases, J shed 1 base, and the junction held 5 bases outside the gene matches. Germline V gene lookup returns CDR1 SGDLS and CDR2 YYNGEE. In nucleotides, the CDR3 is TGTGCCAGCAGCGCCCACAGGGGGCAGTCCTACGAGCAGTACTTC. Its translation is CASSAHRGQSYEQYF. Full variable domain (rest looked up from reference TRBV9 and TRBJ2-7): DSGVTQTPKHLITATGQRVTLRCSPRSGDLSVYWYQQSLDQGLQFLIQYYNGEERAKGNILERFSAQQFPDLHSELNLSSLELGDSALYFCASSAHRGQSYEQYFGPGTRLTVT.

This clone has only one observation. V is TRBV5-1 and J is TRBJ1-5; 8 bases align to TRBD1. Germline loops: CDR1 SGHRS, CDR2 YFSETQ. Germline trimming cut 4 bases from V and 3 bases from J; bases unmatched to any gene: 9. This CDR3 contains 16 residues. The CDR3 region has the DNA TGCGCCAGCAGCGAATCCGAACAGGGGGTCAATCAGCCCCAGCATTTT. Amino acids: CASSESEQGVNQPQHF.

The chain carries TRBV4-1 and TRBJ1-2; D is undetermined. Germline loops: CDR1 MGHRA, CDR2 YSYEKL. Trimming removed 0 bases at V and 6 bases at J, with 17 bases between. The CDR3 totals 16 residues. CDR3 protein: CASSQEISDYLDGYTF. CDR3 sequence (DNA): TGCGCCAGCAGCCAAGAAATATCCGATTACTTGGATGGCTACACCTTC.

The genes are TRBV9 and TRBJ1-3; D uncertain. Deletions cut 7 bases from V and 0 bases from J, with 8 bases between. The length of the CDR3 is 13 residues. Germline CDR1 is SGDLS and CDR2 is YYNGEE. The CDR3 here is CASRESSGNTIYF. The CDR3 DNA sequence: TGTGCCAGCCGGGAGTCCTCTGGAAACACCATATATTTT.

J is TRBJ1-6 and V is TRBV5-6; TRBD1 agrees at 7 bases. With V trimmed by 1 base and J by 14 bases, 9 bases remained unmatched. CDR3 length equals 14 residues. Germline V lookup: CDR1 SGHDT, CDR2 YYEEEE. The CDR3 reads CASSLNRGSKTLHF. In DNA, the CDR3 is TGTGCCAGCAGCTTGAACAGGGGCTCTAAAACCCTCCACTTT.

V and J are TRBV18 and TRBJ2-2, with D tentatively TRBD1 (6 bases). The CDR3 has 17 amino acids. CDR1 and CDR2 (germline): KGHSH, LQKENI. Trimming left V 4 bases short and J 0 bases short, with 15 bases between. As DNA, the CDR3 is TGTGCCAGCTCACGACTACAGGGACCTTCGAACACCGGGGAGCTGTTTTTT. Its protein product is CASSRLQGPSNTGELFF.

This clone was seen only once. This chain links TRBV28 with TRBJ1-5; 9 nucleotides line up with TRBD1. CDR1 is MDHEN and CDR2 is SYDVKM in the germline V gene. The CDR3 spans 16 residues. V shed 5 bases, J shed 7 bases, and the junction held 12 bases outside the gene matches. The CDR3 loop reads CASSPQGQGDNQPQHF. DNA of the CDR3: TGTGCCAGCAGTCCCCAGGGACAGGGAGATAACCAGCCCCAGCATTTT. Full variable domain (outside the CDR3, taken from reference TRBV28 and TRBJ1-5): DVKVTQSSRYLVKRTGEKVFLECVQDMDHENMFWYRQDPGLGLRLIYFSYDVKMKEKGDIPEGYSVSREKKERFSLILESASTNQTSMYLCASSPQGQGDNQPQHFGDGTRLSIL.

The chain couples TRBV12-3 or TRBV12-4 to TRBJ2-5, with D perhaps matching TRBD2 (6 bases). The CDR3 runs to 11 residues. V lost 2 bases and J lost 13, with 11 bases in between. The DNA for the CDR3 is TGTGCCAGCAGTTTATTGGGGACTCCGTACTTC. Protein sequence: CASSLLGTPYF.